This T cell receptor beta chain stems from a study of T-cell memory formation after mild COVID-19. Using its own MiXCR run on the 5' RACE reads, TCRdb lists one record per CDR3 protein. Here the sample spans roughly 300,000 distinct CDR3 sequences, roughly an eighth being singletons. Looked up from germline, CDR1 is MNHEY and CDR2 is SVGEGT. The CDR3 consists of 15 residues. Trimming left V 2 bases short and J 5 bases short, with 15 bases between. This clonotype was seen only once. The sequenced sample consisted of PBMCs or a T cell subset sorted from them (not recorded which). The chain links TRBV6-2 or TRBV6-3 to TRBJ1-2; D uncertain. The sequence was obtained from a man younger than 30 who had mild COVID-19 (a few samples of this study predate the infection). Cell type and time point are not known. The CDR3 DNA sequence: TGTGCCAGCAGTTACCCGTCGGCGTTTGGGTATGGCTACACCTTC. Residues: CASSYPSAFGYGYTF.